This T cell receptor (beta chain) is drawn from a study of T cell repertoires in cytomegalovirus infection (dated by TCRdb to between 2018 and 2021). Notes on the research overall: Alongside well-studied HLA-B-restricted epitopes, the peptide stimulations were aimed at recently identified HLA-C-restricted CMV epitopes, whose presentation resists viral immunomodulation. Donor HLA type was relevant to the analysis, as public TCR beta signatures indicated carriage of CMV infection together with the matching HLA type. Paper-wide results and their limitations: The ex vivo response was dominated by HLA-C-restricted CMV-specific TCR beta clonotypes, which also provided the single most frequent clonotype in two of eight donors. Cumulative frequency of public TCR beta family members discriminated carriers of CMV infection plus the relevant HLA type in this cohort and an independent roughly 330-donor cohort.

Sample treatment or condition, as interpreted from the label and publication: in vitro stimulation with specific CMV peptide epitopes to enrich CMV-specific T cells. Trimming takes 6 bases from V and 4 bases from J, and the germline ends sit 16 bases apart. Including the terminal cysteine and phenylalanine, the CDR3 comprises 13 residues. The kept DNA is CDR3 alone, 39 bases in frame from the first base. CDR1 and CDR2, looked up from the germline V gene (reference sequence), are DFQATT and SNEGSKA. Sequenced using an Illumina HiSeq 1500. TCRdb reanalyzed the raw reads on its own, using fastp at Q25 for trimming and MiXCR for clone calling, and kept in-frame beta chains. Merged by CDR3 protein, the rows form single entries marked with the most common genes and DNA. Here the sample has about a million distinct CDR3 sequences; roughly a third occur a single time. Around 15% of the sample goes to the ten largest clones.

Details on this clonotype: What this receptor recognizes is not known. No qualities accompany the bases; no much larger clone lies one base away.

This clonotype was obtained from a human donor in good health (CMV status not recorded). Some clones in this sample may be carry-over from other donors' samples. Sequencing used cultured CD8+ T cells from PBMCs, obtained from culture after CMV antigen stimulation. The chain couples TRBV20-1 to TRBJ2-7, and perhaps TRBD2 as D gene, on 5 matching bases. The CDR3 protein: CSAKRDLDYEQYF. At the DNA level, the sequence is TGCAGTGCGAAGAGGGATCTAGATTACGAGCAGTACTTC.